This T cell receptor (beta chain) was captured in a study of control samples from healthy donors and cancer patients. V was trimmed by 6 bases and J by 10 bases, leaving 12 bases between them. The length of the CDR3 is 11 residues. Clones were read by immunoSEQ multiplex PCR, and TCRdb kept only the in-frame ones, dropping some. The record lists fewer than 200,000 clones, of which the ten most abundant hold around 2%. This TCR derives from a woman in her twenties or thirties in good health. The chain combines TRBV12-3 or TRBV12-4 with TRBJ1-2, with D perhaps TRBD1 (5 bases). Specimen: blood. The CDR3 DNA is TGTGCCAGCAGCTATGACAGAGTCTACACCTTC. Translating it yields CASSYDRVYTF.